The rows below give T cell receptor beta chains drawn from one sample of a study of CD4 T cells in relation to SARS-CoV-2 and coronaviruses. Profiling relied on immunoSEQ multiplex PCR, and the TCRdb table lists in-frame clones only, not all of them. The data show 18,000 or so clones, with 60% to 75% seen just once and approximately 30% held by the top ten. These receptors have no identified antigens. Material for sequencing was CD4+ T cells from PBMCs, cultured in vitro. Receptors originate from a human donor in good health. Each CDR3 is given with its conserved first and last residue. The D gene is left open where the match is weak. A clone size is listed for some rows: how often the clone was seen (once, few, many), or a class if it is expanded.

D,J,V,size,DNA,CDR3
-,TRBJ2-3,TRBV27,-,TGTGCCAGCAGTGGAAGCGGAGGGGGTTTAGATACGCAGTATTTT,CASSGSGGGLDTQYF
-,TRBJ1-2,TRBV6-5,-,TGTGCCAGCAGTTATGGGACTGCGGGGGGCCCTGGCTACACCTTC,CASSYGTAGGPGYTF
-,TRBJ2-3,TRBV15,-,TGTGCCACCAGCGGCCTGGACGGACACACAGATACGCAGTATTTT,CATSGLDGHTDTQYF
TRBD1,TRBJ2-1,TRBV5-4,-,TGTGCCAGCAGCCGGGTCCAGGGGGCTTGGAATGAGCAGTTCTTC,CASSRVQGAWNEQFF
TRBD2,TRBJ2-3,TRBV19,once,TGTGCCAGTAGTATCTTAGCGGGAGAGTCAGATACGCAGTATTTT,CASSILAGESDTQYF
-,TRBJ2-1,TRBV4-2,few,TGTGCCAGCAGCCAAGGAGGGAATGAGCAGTTCTTC,CASSQGGNEQFF
TRBD1,TRBJ1-6,TRBV19,-,TGTGCCAGTAGATCCAACAGGGGAACCAATTCACCCCTCCACTTT,CASRSNRGTNSPLHF
TRBD2,TRBJ2-1,TRBV10-2,-,TGCGCCAGCAGCGGGACTAGCGGGACCTACAATGAGCAGTTCTTC,CASSGTSGTYNEQFF
TRBD1,TRBJ2-7,TRBV3-1/TRBV3-2,-,TGTGCCAGCAGACACGGGACAGGGGCCTACGAGCAGTACTTC,CASRHGTGAYEQYF
TRBD1,TRBJ1-1,TRBV28,-,TGTGCCAGCAGCCAGGCGGGACAGGGAGGCACTGAAGCTTTCTTT,CASSQAGQGGTEAFF
-,TRBJ2-7,TRBV11-2,once,TGTGCCAGCAGCTTAGATAGGCCTCGGGAGCAGTACTTC,CASSLDRPREQYF
TRBD2,TRBJ2-1,TRBV10-3,few,TGTGCCATCGCCGGGACTACACACAATGAGCAGTTCTTC,CAIAGTTHNEQFF
TRBD1,TRBJ2-7,TRBV28,once,TGTGCCAGCAGTTCCCCGGGACAGGGTCGGTACGAGCAGTACTTC,CASSSPGQGRYEQYF
TRBD2,TRBJ2-3,TRBV5-1,once,TGCGCCAGCAGCGGAGGACTAGCGGGAGGGCGAGATACGCAGTATTTT,CASSGGLAGGRDTQYF
-,TRBJ2-3,TRBV27,-,TGTGCCAGCGGATCGCCGGGAGTGGCAGATACGCAGTATTTT,CASGSPGVADTQYF
TRBD2,TRBJ2-5,TRBV30,-,TGTGCCTGGAGTGGGGGGGAGGGCCGTTGGGAGACCCAGTACTTC,CAWSGGEGRWETQYF
-,TRBJ1-5,TRBV6-2/TRBV6-3,few,TGTGCCAGCAGTTACTCGTTTCAGCCCTATAGCAATCAGCCCCAGCATTTT,CASSYSFQPYSNQPQHF
-,TRBJ2-6,TRBV14,-,TGTGCCAGCAGCCAAGAGGGGTGGGGCGTCTCTGGGGCCAACGTCCTGACTTTC,CASSQEGWGVSGANVLTF
-,TRBJ1-3,TRBV6-2/TRBV6-3,-,TGTGCCAGCAGTTACAATCGGGGGTACTACTCTGGAAACACCATATATTTT,CASSYNRGYYSGNTIYF
TRBD1,TRBJ2-7,TRBV29-1,-,TGCAGCGTTGAAAGGGACAGGGGCGAGCAGTACTTC,CSVERDRGEQYF
TRBD1,TRBJ2-7,TRBV19,-,TGTGCCAGTAGTCGACAGGGGGCGGGCGAGCAGTACTTC,CASSRQGAGEQYF
-,TRBJ2-6,TRBV6-1,-,TGTGCCAGCAGTGTGGGGGCTGGAGTCACTGGGGCCAACGTCCTGACTTTC,CASSVGAGVTGANVLTF
-,TRBJ1-4,TRBV4-1,-,TGCGCCAGCAGCCAACCTGGACAAATTAATGAAAAACTGTTTTTT,CASSQPGQINEKLFF
-,TRBJ1-4,TRBV11-2,once,TGTGCCAGCAGCTTAAGGGAAGAGAGGGGAAAACTGTTTTTT,CASSLREERGKLFF
-,TRBJ2-1,TRBV30,-,TGTGCCTGGAGTGGGTCTCCTGCGGATGAGCAGTTCTTC,CAWSGSPADEQFF
TRBD2,TRBJ2-1,TRBV30,-,TGTGCCTGGAGTGTAAACGGGAGGGGTGAGCAGTTCTTC,CAWSVNGRGEQFF
TRBD1,TRBJ1-6,TRBV19,once,TGTGCCAGCCGGGGGCAGGGGGCTACGGGGGTGGATTCACCCCTCCACTTT,CASRGQGATGVDSPLHF
-,TRBJ2-1,TRBV7-3,few,TGTGCCAGCAGCTTAGATGCTAGGAGTTTCGATGAGCAGTTCTTC,CASSLDARSFDEQFF
-,TRBJ2-2,TRBV28,few,TGTGCCAGCGCGGGGAACACCGGGGAGCTGTTTTTT,CASAGNTGELFF
-,TRBJ2-7,TRBV5-1,once,TGCGCCAGCAGCTTCTCCCCCGGCCTTCTCTCCTACGAGCAGTACTTC,CASSFSPGLLSYEQYF
-,TRBJ1-2,TRBV15,-,TGTGCCACCAGAACGAGTCGGGACGCAGCTAACTATGGCTACACCTTC,CATRTSRDAANYGYTF
-,TRBJ1-1,TRBV18,-,TGTGCCAGCTCGAGGGGGGATACTGAAGCTTTCTTT,CASSRGDTEAFF
-,TRBJ2-4,TRBV6-5,-,TGTGCCAGCAGTTCACCCCCAAACATTCAGTACTTC,CASSSPPNIQYF
-,TRBJ2-3,TRBV11-2,-,TGTGCCAGCAGCTTAGATATGGGAGGCACAGATACGCAGTATTTT,CASSLDMGGTDTQYF
TRBD2,TRBJ2-1,TRBV30,-,TGTGCCTGGACGGGCGGGAGGGCCCACAATGAGCAGTTCTTC,CAWTGGRAHNEQFF
-,TRBJ2-2,TRBV18,-,TGTGCCAGCTCACCGCGGAACACCGGGGAGCTGTTTTTT,CASSPRNTGELFF
-,TRBJ1-1,TRBV6-5,few,TGTGCCAGCAGAGGTACGGCCCTTAACACTGAAGCTTTCTTT,CASRGTALNTEAFF
-,TRBJ2-1,TRBV3-1/TRBV3-2,-,TGTGCCAGCAGCCACCGAGGGACGAACAATGAGCAGTTCTTC,CASSHRGTNNEQFF
TRBD2,TRBJ2-3,TRBV5-1,-,TGCGCCAGCAGCTCGGGGGGGACTAGCGGGAGCCGCACAGATACGCAGTATTTT,CASSSGGTSGSRTDTQYF
-,TRBJ1-4,TRBV13,once,TGTGCCAGCAGCTTAGAAGGCCGGGGATTAGTTGAAAAACTGTTTTTT,CASSLEGRGLVEKLFF
-,TRBJ2-7,TRBV29-1,-,TGCAGCGTCAGCACACAGGGTGACGAGCAGTACTTC,CSVSTQGDEQYF
TRBD2,TRBJ2-7,TRBV11-3,-,TGTGCCAGCAGCTGGACTAGCGGGAGCTACGAGCAGTACTTC,CASSWTSGSYEQYF
-,TRBJ2-3,TRBV24-1,-,TGTGCCACCAGTGATGCATTCTCAGGGGTAGATACGCAGTATTTT,CATSDAFSGVDTQYF
-,TRBJ2-6,TRBV4-1,-,TGCGCCAGCAGCCAACCCGGGACCATATCTGGGGCCAACGTCCTGACTTTC,CASSQPGTISGANVLTF
TRBD2,TRBJ2-7,TRBV30,-,TGTGCCTGGAGTGTACGGTCTAGCGGGAGAGGTTACGAGCAGTACTTC,CAWSVRSSGRGYEQYF
-,TRBJ1-2,TRBV5-4,-,TGTGCCAGCAGCTTGGATACTAAAGGCTACACCTTC,CASSLDTKGYTF
TRBD2,TRBJ2-5,TRBV12-3/TRBV12-4,-,TGTGCCAGCAGTTTTGCGGGAGAAGAGACCCAGTACTTC,CASSFAGEETQYF
TRBD1,TRBJ2-6,TRBV6-5,-,TGTGCCAGCAGAACAGGGGCCGGGGCCAACGTCCTGACTTTC,CASRTGAGANVLTF
TRBD1,TRBJ1-1,TRBV7-9,-,TGTGCCAGCAGCTTTTCGACAGGGGGAGGGAACACTGAAGCTTTCTTT,CASSFSTGGGNTEAFF